Presented here are 17 T cell receptor beta chains from one specimen sequenced in a study of PD-1 blockade in classical Hodgkin lymphoma. Autologous stem cell transplantation was followed by relapse in every patient, and brentuximab vedotin exposure varied. Using immunoSEQ multiplex PCR, the repertoire was profiled, and TCRdb retains in-frame clones only, with some absent. The table includes under 7,000 clones, roughly 77% detected once. This specimen was peripheral blood mononuclear cells (PBMCs), taken at baseline. The receptors here all came from a human donor with classical Hodgkin lymphoma.

The V gene is TRBV11-3, the J gene TRBJ2-3; 8 bases are a match to TRBD2. CDR3 length: 16 amino acids. Germline V lookup: CDR1 SGHNT, CDR2 YENEEA. The trim removed 4 bases at V and 0 bases at J, leaving 6 bases unmatched. CDR3 DNA: TGTGCCAGCAGCTCTCTTAGCGGGAAGAGCACAGATACGCAGTATTTT. Translated, it gives CASSSLSGKSTDTQYF.

This chain links TRBV29-1 with TRBJ2-3; either TRBD1 or TRBD2 may fit D (5 bases each). Trimming cost V 4 bases and J 2 bases, with 10 bases left between them. The V gene's germline CDR1 is SQVTM and CDR2 ANQGSEA. The CDR3 consists of 13 residues. The CDR3 DNA reads TGCAGCGTTGGAGGGGACCCCACAGATACGCAGTATTTT. Its translation: CSVGGDPTDTQYF.

The V call is TRBV7-2, the J call TRBJ2-5, with TRBD2 as a possible D gene (6 bases). V shed 5 bases and J shed 4 bases, with 14 bases lying between them. The CDR3 is 14 amino acids. CDR1 is SGHTA, CDR2 FQGNSA, per germline. Written as DNA, the CDR3 is TGTGCCAGCAGCCCTCCCGGGAGAGGAGAGACCCAGTACTTC. Translating it yields CASSPPGRGETQYF.

The chain carries TRBV30 and TRBJ2-7; 13 nucleotides line up with TRBD2. The CDR3 extends over 17 amino acids. Germline trimming cut 2 bases from V and 6 bases from J; bases unmatched to any gene: 13. Germline CDR1 is GTSNPN and CDR2 is SVGIG (reference sequence). CDR3 protein: CAWSFGRTSGSLPEQYF. CDR3 in DNA: TGTGCCTGGAGTTTTGGAAGGACTAGCGGGAGTCTTCCCGAGCAGTACTTC.

The chain recombines TRBV11-1 with TRBJ1-1, with D hard to call. Germline values: CDR1 SGHAT, CDR2 FQDESV (reference sequence). The V end was cut by 4 bases, the J end by 0 bases, with 15 bases between. The CDR3 extends over 16 amino acids. The CDR3: CASSSFKQNMNTEAFF. The CDR3 region has the DNA TGTGCCAGCAGCTCCTTCAAACAGAACATGAACACTGAAGCTTTCTTT.

The chain is built from TRBV9 and TRBJ1-2, with TRBD1 matching over 8 bases. V lost 3 bases, J lost 10 bases, and 14 bases stayed unmatched. Germline lookup yields CDR1 SGDLS and CDR2 YYNGEE. The CDR3 has 15 residues. The CDR3 loop reads CASSATRTGGAFYTF. CDR3 DNA sequence: TGTGCCAGCAGCGCAACGAGAACAGGGGGGGCCTTCTACACCTTC.

The chain carries TRBV7-8 and TRBJ2-1; TRBD2 agrees at 11 bases. This CDR3 is 18 amino acids long. V dropped 4 bases and J dropped 1; count of bases not matched to a gene: 9. From germline, CDR1 is SGHVS and CDR2 FQNEAQ. The CDR3 bases are TGTGCCAGCAGCTCCCGTACTAGCGGGGGAATTTCCTACAATGAGCAGTTCTTC. Protein sequence: CASSSRTSGGISYNEQFF.

The chain links TRBV10-3 to TRBJ1-1; no definite D call. The V gene's germline CDR1 is ENHRY and CDR2 SYGVKD. CDR3 length: 15 amino acids. V was trimmed by 3 bases and J by 0 bases, leaving 11 bases between them. The CDR3 here is CAISDLTRMNTEAFF. As DNA, the CDR3 is TGTGCCATCAGTGATTTGACTCGGATGAACACTGAAGCTTTCTTT.

In this sample, this clone turned up once. The chain couples TRBV19 to TRBJ2-3; D tentatively fits TRBD1 or TRBD2 (6 bases each). Germline V gene lookup returns CDR1 LNHDA and CDR2 SQIVND (reference sequence). CDR3 length equals 16 residues. The ends were cut back, 5 bases at V and 2 bases at J, with 17 bases in the middle. This CDR3 reads CASSPRGQGFTDTQYF. In DNA, the CDR3 is TGTGCCAGTAGTCCCCGGGGGCAGGGGTTCACAGATACGCAGTATTTT.

The V call is TRBV7-2, the J call TRBJ2-7; D possibly corresponds to TRBD1 (7 bases). Germline-derived CDR1 and CDR2 are SGHTA and FQGNSA. Trimming pared 7 bases from V and 8 bases from J, leaving 21 bases between. CDR3 size: 14 residues. CDR3 DNA sequence: TGTGCCAGCATCACTCGCGGGACAGCTCTAAAGCAGTACTTC. It encodes CASITRGTALKQYF.

The CDR3 region is CASSVDRANTGELFF. In nucleotides, the CDR3 is TGTGCCAGCAGCGTGGACAGGGCGAACACCGGGGAGCTGTTTTTT. J is TRBJ2-2 and V is TRBV5-4, with 8 bases matching TRBD1. CDR3 length: 15 amino acids. Germline V gene lookup returns CDR1 SGHNT and CDR2 YYREEE (reference sequence). The junction had 2 bases not matched to a gene; V was cut back by 4 bases and J by 0 bases.

The genes are TRBV6-6 and TRBJ2-7, with unresolved D. Looked up from germline, CDR1 is MNHNY and CDR2 is SVGAGI (reference sequence). The CDR3 runs 13 residues. The V end was cut by 5 bases, the J end by 0 bases, with 8 bases between. CDR3 amino acids: CASSHSPSYEQYF. CDR3 sequence (DNA): TGTGCCAGCAGTCATTCTCCCTCCTACGAGCAGTACTTC.

The count of this clone is one. This rearrangement joins TRBV2 to TRBJ2-1; TRBD1 agrees at 11 bases. V lost 6 bases, J lost 4 bases, and 2 bases stayed unmatched. The CDR3 totals 14 residues. From germline, CDR1 is SNHLY and CDR2 FYNNEI. Here the CDR3 DNA reads TGTGCCAGCAGGGACAGGGGGCGTTACAATGAGCAGTTCTTC. Amino acid sequence: CASRDRGRYNEQFF.

The V gene is TRBV30, the J gene TRBJ2-7, with D possibly TRBD2 on 5 matching bases. The CDR3 contains 16 residues. Trimming removed 1 base at V and 3 bases at J, with 19 bases between. Per the germline V gene, CDR1 is GTSNPN and CDR2 is SVGIG (reference sequence). CDR3 protein: CAWSAPIGRAGYEQYF. In DNA, the CDR3 is TGTGCCTGGAGTGCCCCCATTGGGCGGGCGGGCTACGAGCAGTACTTC. Complete variable domain (other parts from reference TRBV30 and TRBJ2-7): SQTIHQWPATLVQPVGSPLSLECTVEGTSNPNLYWYRQAAGRGLQLLFYSVGIGQISSEVPQNLSASRPQDRQFILSSKKLLLSDSGFYLCAWSAPIGRAGYEQYFGPGTRLTVT.

Notes on this clone: A far larger clone differs by one base, so this is likely a read error. This sample includes further DNA sequences coding for the same CDR3. The V gene is TRBV4-2, the J gene TRBJ1-1; D might be TRBD1 (5 bases). This CDR3 is built from 15 residues. Germline V gene sequence: CDR1 LGHNA, CDR2 YNFKEQ. CDR3 sequence reads: CASSPRSDRNTEAFF. The CDR3 coding sequence is TGTGCCAGCAGCCCCAGGTCTGACAGAAACACTGAAGCTTTCTTC.

The chain links TRBV28 to TRBJ2-7, with a weak D call TRBD2 (6 bases). CDR3 length: 14 residues. Germline V lookup: CDR1 MDHEN, CDR2 SYDVKM. Trimming shortened V by 6 bases and J by 2 bases, and 14 bases separated the two germline ends. In DNA form, the CDR3 reads TGTGCCAGCAGACCCCGGGACTGGACCTACGAGCAGTACTTC. Translation gives CASRPRDWTYEQYF.

This chain uses TRBV18 with TRBJ2-1; 8 nucleotides align to TRBD2. J lost 3 bases, V lost 5 bases, and 3 bases had no gene match. CDR1 and CDR2 from the germline V gene are KGHSH and LQKENI. This CDR3 is built from 14 residues. For the CDR3, the DNA is TGTGCCAGCTCAAAACTAGCGGACTACAATGAGCAGTTCTTC. Its protein product is CASSKLADYNEQFF. Full variable domain (outside the CDR3, taken from reference TRBV18 and TRBJ2-1): NAGVMQNPRHLVRRRGQEARLRCSPMKGHSHVYWYRQLPEEGLKFMVYLQKENIIDESGMPKERFSAEFPKEGPSILRIQQVVRGDSAAYFCASSKLADYNEQFFGPGTRLTVL.